The sequence of this TCR beta chain was determined in a study of cytomegalovirus exposure and HLA in healthy donors. This CDR3 has 11 amino acids. The germline V gene encodes CDR1 MNHEY and CDR2 SVGAGI. Trimming took 6 bases from V and 4 from J, leaving 7 bases between them. Study-level findings and limits: Some V segments could not be told apart, so they were left out, TRBV6-2 and TRBV6-3 among them. Productive status was seen about 90% or about 30% of the time for most TCR beta V segments in an earlier analysis. In a later analysis, CMV-associated beta chains were mostly HLA-associated, it appeared.

Concerning this clone itself: Its antigen remains unidentified.

The primer mix had 60 Vbeta and 13 Jbeta primers. Clones were read by immunoSEQ multiplex PCR, and TCRdb kept only the in-frame ones, dropping some. The sample has 150,000 to 200,000 clones; 80% are singletons. The sequence derives from a girl aged 5-17 years in good health and CMV-seropositive. Sequences were obtained from PBMCs. This chain joins TRBV6-5 and TRBJ2-7; D uncertain. Written as DNA, the CDR3 is TGTGCCAGCAGGCGGTCGTACGAGCAGTACTTC. This sequence encodes CASRRSYEQYF.